The next 2 T cell receptor beta chains were all read from a single sample in a study of OX40 agonist ivuxolimab in advanced cancers. Assay used: immunoSEQ multiplex PCR; TCRdb lists only in-frame clones, some missing. The table shows 35,000 to 50,000 clones, with approximately 90% occurring only once. The sequencing used CD4+ or CD8+ T cells sorted from blood, collected in a trial of the OX40 agonist ivuxolimab. These TCRs come from an adult with an advanced solid tumor such as melanoma, head and neck, liver or kidney cancer.

V is TRBV7-2 and J is TRBJ1-6, with D perhaps TRBD1 (6 bases). This CDR3 spans 14 amino acids. Germline V gives CDR1 SGHTA, CDR2 FQGNSA. V was trimmed by 1 base and J by 9 bases, leaving 10 bases between them. DNA of the CDR3: TGTGCCAGCAGCTTAGAAGGGGGGGGTTCACCCCTCCACTTT. Translated: CASSLEGGGSPLHF.

The chain has TRBV5-1 and TRBJ2-7; no clear D. Germline V lookup: CDR1 SGHRS, CDR2 YFSETQ. This CDR3 region has 12 residues. The germline V and J ends were trimmed by 4 bases and 4 bases, with 9 bases remaining between them. Here the CDR3 DNA reads TGCGCCAGCAGCGCTAGTGGGTACGAGCAGTACTTC. It codes for CASSASGYEQYF.